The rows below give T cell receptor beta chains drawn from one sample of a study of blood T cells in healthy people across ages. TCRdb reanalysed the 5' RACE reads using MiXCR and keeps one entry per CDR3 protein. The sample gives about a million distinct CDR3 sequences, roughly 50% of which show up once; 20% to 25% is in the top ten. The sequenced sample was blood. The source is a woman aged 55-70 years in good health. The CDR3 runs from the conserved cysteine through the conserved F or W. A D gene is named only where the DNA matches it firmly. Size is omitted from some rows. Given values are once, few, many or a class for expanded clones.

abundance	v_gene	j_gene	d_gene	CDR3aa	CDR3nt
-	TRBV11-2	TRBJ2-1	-	CASSLVSRTGQFF	TGTGCCAGCAGCTTAGTATCCAGAACCGGGCAGTTCTTC
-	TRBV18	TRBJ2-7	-	CASSLGTGGGTQYF	TGTGCCAGCTCACTCGGGACCGGGGGCGGCACCCAGTACTTC
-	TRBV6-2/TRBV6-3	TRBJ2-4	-	CASNPDGISLSEQYF	TGTGCCAGCAACCCCGACGGGATTTCGTTATCTGAGCAGTACTTC
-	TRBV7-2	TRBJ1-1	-	CASSLGTTDTEAFF	TGTGCCAGCAGCTTAGGGACAACAGACACTGAAGCTTTCTTT
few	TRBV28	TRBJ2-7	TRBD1	CASRGTVPSYEQYF	TGTGCCAGCAGGGGGACAGTCCCATCCTACGAGCAGTACTTC
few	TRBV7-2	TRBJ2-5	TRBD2	CASSLAGGRPETQYF	TGTGCCAGCAGCTTAGCGGGCGGGAGGCCAGAGACCCAGTACTTC
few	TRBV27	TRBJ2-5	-	CASSLRLGLETQYF	TGTGCCAGCAGTTTACGACTAGGTCTGGAGACCCAGTACTTC
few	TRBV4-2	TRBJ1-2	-	CASSRGQLNYGYTF	TGTGCCAGCAGTCGGGGTCAGCTGAACTATGGCTACACCTTC
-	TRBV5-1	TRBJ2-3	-	CASSLLSIGTDTQYF	TGCGCCAGCAGCTTGCTCTCGATTGGCACAGATACGCAGTATTTT
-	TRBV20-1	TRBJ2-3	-	CSASTGASNTQYF	TGCAGTGCTAGTACGGGGGCTAGTAATACGCAGTATTTT
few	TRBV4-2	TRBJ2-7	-	CASSRKDSAYEQYF	TGTGCCAGCAGCAGGAAGGACAGCGCTTACGAGCAGTACTTC
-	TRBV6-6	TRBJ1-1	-	CASSYDRDAGPEAFF	TGTGCCAGCAGTTACGACCGGGACGCAGGTCCTGAAGCTTTCTTT
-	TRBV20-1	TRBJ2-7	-	CSARSPAGYEQYF	TGCAGTGCTAGATCCCCGGCTGGTTACGAGCAGTACTTC
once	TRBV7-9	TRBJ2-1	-	CASSPPGLPRNEQFF	TGTGCCAGCAGCCCCCCGGGACTCCCGAGGAATGAGCAGTTCTTC
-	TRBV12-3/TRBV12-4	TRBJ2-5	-	CASGSSRRETQYF	TGTGCCAGCGGTTCTAGTAGGAGAGAGACCCAGTACTTC
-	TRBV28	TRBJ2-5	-	CASSRDLMRKTQYF	TGTGCCAGCAGTCGGGACCTAATGAGGAAGACCCAGTACTTC
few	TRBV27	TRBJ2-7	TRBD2	CASSAGLAGGIRSSYEQYF	TGTGCCAGCAGTGCCGGCCTAGCGGGAGGAATTAGGAGCTCCTACGAGCAGTACTTC
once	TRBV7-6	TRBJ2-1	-	CASSFVRGVSYNEQFF	TGTGCCAGCAGCTTTGTTCGCGGGGTATCCTACAACGAGCAGTTCTTC
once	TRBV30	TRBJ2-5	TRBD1	CAWSQGFLGQWETQYF	TGTGCCTGGAGTCAAGGGTTTCTGGGACAGTGGGAGACCCAGTACTTC
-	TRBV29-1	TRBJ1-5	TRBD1	CSVEGPGQGANQPQHF	TGCAGCGTTGAAGGCCCGGGACAGGGGGCGAATCAGCCCCAGCATTTT
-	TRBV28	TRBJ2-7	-	CASNPAGHNHEQYF	TGTGCCAGCAACCCGGCCGGACATAACCACGAGCAGTACTTC
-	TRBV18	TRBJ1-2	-	CASSSAVELVGYTF	TGTGCCAGCTCATCAGCGGTCGAGTTGGTAGGCTACACCTTC
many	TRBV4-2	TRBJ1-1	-	CASSQRGTNTEAFF	TGTGCCAGCAGCCAAAGGGGTACGAACACTGAAGCTTTCTTT
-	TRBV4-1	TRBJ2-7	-	CASSYLALKGYEQYF	TGCGCCAGCAGCTACCTCGCCTTAAAAGGCTACGAGCAGTACTTC
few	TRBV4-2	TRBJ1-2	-	CASSQESSGNYGYTF	TGTGCCAGCAGCCAAGAATCATCGGGGAACTATGGCTACACCTTC
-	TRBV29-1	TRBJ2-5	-	CSVGTSGETTEYF	TGCAGCGTTGGTACGAGTGGGGAGACCACGGAGTACTTC
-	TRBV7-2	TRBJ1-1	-	CANSVRSMNTEAFF	TGTGCCAACAGTGTGAGGTCGATGAACACTGAAGCTTTCTTT
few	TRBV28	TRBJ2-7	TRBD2	CASSLPFLAGDIGAYEQYF	TGTGCCAGCAGTCTCCCCTTCCTAGCGGGGGATATAGGGGCCTACGAGCAGTACTTC
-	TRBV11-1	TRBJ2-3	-	CASSSHAGTDTQYF	TGTGCCAGCAGCTCCCACGCGGGCACAGATACGCAGTATTTT
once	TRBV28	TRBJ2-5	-	CASSSFTRWGETQYF	TGTGCCAGCAGTTCCTTTACTAGGTGGGGGGAGACCCAGTACTTC
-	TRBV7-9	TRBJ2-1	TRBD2	CASSLASGTSSYNEQFF	TGTGCCAGCAGCTTAGCTAGCGGGACGTCTTCCTACAATGAGCAGTTCTTC
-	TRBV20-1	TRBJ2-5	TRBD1	CSAREDRPRETQYF	TGCAGTGCTAGGGAGGACAGGCCAAGGGAGACCCAGTACTTC
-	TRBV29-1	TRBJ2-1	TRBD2	CSGTRFDEQFF	TGCAGCGGGACTAGATTTGATGAGCAGTTCTTC
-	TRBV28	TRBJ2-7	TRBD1	CASSVQGAHEQYF	TGTGCCAGCAGTGTACAGGGGGCCCACGAGCAGTACTTC
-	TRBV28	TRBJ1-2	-	CASSRDVYGYTF	TGTGCCAGCAGCCGGGACGTCTATGGCTACACCTTC
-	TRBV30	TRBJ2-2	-	CAWNGGRLSGELFF	TGTGCCTGGAACGGGGGCAGGTTGTCCGGGGAGCTGTTTTTT
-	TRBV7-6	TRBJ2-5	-	CASSLPPGTQETQYF	TGTGCCAGCAGCCTCCCCCCGGGCACTCAAGAGACCCAGTACTTC
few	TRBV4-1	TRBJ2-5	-	CASSQDHETQYF	TGCGCCAGCAGCCAAGATCATGAGACCCAGTACTTC
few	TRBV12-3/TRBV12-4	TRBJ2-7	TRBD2	CASSPSASGRRLVPYEQYF	TGTGCCAGCAGTCCCTCGGCTAGCGGGAGGAGACTCGTCCCCTACGAGCAGTACTTC
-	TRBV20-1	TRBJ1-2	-	CSARDLRHWRVKDGYTF	TGCAGTGCTAGAGATCTGAGGCATTGGAGGGTGAAGGATGGCTACACCTTC
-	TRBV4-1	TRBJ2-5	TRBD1	CASSQGRTGPETQYF	TGCGCCAGCAGCCAAGGGAGGACAGGGCCAGAGACCCAGTACTTC
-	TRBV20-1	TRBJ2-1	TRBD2	CSASRSGVYNEQFF	TGCAGTGCTAGTCGTAGCGGGGTATACAATGAGCAGTTCTTC
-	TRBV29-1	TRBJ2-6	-	CSVEPAGANVLTF	TGCAGCGTTGAGCCAGCTGGGGCCAACGTCCTGACTTTC
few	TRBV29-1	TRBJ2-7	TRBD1	CSVEELRTGHSYEQYF	TGCAGCGTTGAAGAATTAAGGACAGGCCACTCCTACGAGCAGTACTTC
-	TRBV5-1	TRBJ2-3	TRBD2	CASSLGGLVTSTDTQYF	TGCGCCAGCAGCTTGGGAGGACTAGTTACTAGCACAGATACGCAGTATTTT
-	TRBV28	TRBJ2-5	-	CASAEGGVGRETQYF	TGTGCCAGCGCCGAAGGGGGAGTTGGTAGGGAGACCCAGTACTTC
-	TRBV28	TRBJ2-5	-	CASSFLSQTQYF	TGTGCCAGCAGTTTCTTGAGCCAGACCCAGTACTTC
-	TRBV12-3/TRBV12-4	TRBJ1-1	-	CASTLKAKNTEAFF	TGTGCCAGCACTTTGAAGGCCAAGAACACTGAAGCTTTCTTT
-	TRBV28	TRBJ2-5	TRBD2	CASSLGGRTTETQYF	TGTGCCAGCAGTTTAGGCGGGAGAACTACAGAGACCCAGTACTTC
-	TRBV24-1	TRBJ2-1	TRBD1	CATSEQGGRVEQFF	TGTGCCACCAGTGAACAGGGGGGACGGGTTGAGCAGTTCTTC
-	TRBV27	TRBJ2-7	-	CASSPGGQPPHYEQYF	TGTGCCAGCAGTCCCGGGGGCCAGCCCCCTCACTACGAGCAGTACTTC
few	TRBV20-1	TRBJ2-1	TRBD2	CSARDPREGLDEQFF	TGCAGTGCTAGAGATCCCCGGGAGGGCCTCGATGAGCAGTTCTTC
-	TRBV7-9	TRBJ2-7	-	CASSLSTMYDEQYF	TGTGCCAGCAGCTTATCAACTATGTATGACGAGCAGTACTTC
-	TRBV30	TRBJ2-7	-	CAWSVLTGRGDEQYF	TGTGCCTGGAGTGTACTAACGGGACGAGGGGATGAGCAGTACTTC
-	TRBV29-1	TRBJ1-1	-	CSVGQGRGTEAFF	TGCAGCGTTGGCCAGGGTCGGGGCACTGAAGCTTTCTTT
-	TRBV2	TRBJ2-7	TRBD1	CASSENELDRAWAYEQYF	TGTGCCAGCAGTGAGAACGAACTGGACAGGGCATGGGCCTACGAGCAGTACTTC
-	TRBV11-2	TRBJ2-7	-	CASSFTEGYEQYF	TGTGCCAGCAGCTTTACCGAGGGCTACGAGCAGTACTTC
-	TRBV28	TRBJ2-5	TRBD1	CASSEKGQWGRVTQYF	TGTGCCAGCAGCGAAAAGGGACAGTGGGGCAGAGTGACCCAGTACTTC